This T cell receptor beta chain is from a study of cytomegalovirus exposure and HLA in healthy donors. The wider study: The approximately 120 million unique TCR beta sequences, from 150 million to 200 million T cells, were found by an earlier analysis.

Concerning this clone: Antigen unknown.

The CDR3 is 13 residues long. The V and J ends lost 4 bases and 1 base respectively, with 7 bases between them. The germline CDR1 and CDR2 sequences are MNHEY and SMNVEV (reference sequence). The PCR contained 60 Vbeta and 13 Jbeta primers. Measured with immunoSEQ multiplex PCR; TCRdb has only the in-frame clones, and not every one. The table records 100,000 to 150,000 clones, around 73% of them present only once. Study-wide results and caveats: Later on, a genetic analysis was performed. It linked a missense variant in DCLRE1C with V- and J-gene trimming of TCR beta. When the data were analyzed later, several of the most significant clusters appeared to be linked to common viral pathogens.

This TCR was sampled from a female donor in good health and CMV-seronegative. The specimen was PBMCs. This sequence joins TRBV27 and TRBJ2-5, with a weak D call TRBD1 (5 bases). CDR3 nucleotides: TGTGCCAGCAGTTACAGGAGCCAAGAGACCCAGTACTTC. This translates into CASSYRSQETQYF.